Shown below are 32 T cell receptor beta chains from a single sample sequenced in a study of blood T cell repertoires in COVID-19. Using immunoSEQ multiplex PCR, the repertoire was profiled, and TCRdb retains in-frame clones only, with some absent. The table has 350,000 or so clones, 92% seen once. The sequencing input was PBMCs or T cells enriched from blood (not recorded which). The origin of the receptors is a woman between 25 and 40 years old who had recovered from COVID-19.

V and J are TRBV4-1 and TRBJ2-1; the match to TRBD2 covers 12 bases. The ends lost 1 base at V and 7 bases at J; junction bases unmatched: 8. CDR1 and CDR2 from the germline V gene are MGHRA and YSYEKL. The CDR3 covers 17 residues. The CDR3 protein is CASSQGGTSGGRNEQFF. Written as DNA, the CDR3 is TGCGCCAGCAGCCAAGGTGGCACTAGCGGGGGGAGGAATGAGCAGTTCTTC.

V gene TRBV15 combines with J gene TRBJ2-7; 15 nucleotides line up with TRBD2. Germline CDR1 reads LNHNV; CDR2 reads YYDKDF (reference sequence). With V trimmed by 4 bases and J by 7 bases, 11 bases remained unmatched. The CDR3 runs to 17 residues. The chain's CDR3 is CATSTRTSGGVPLEQYF. CDR3 bases: TGTGCCACCAGCACCCGGACTAGCGGGGGGGTCCCCTTGGAGCAGTACTTC.

The chain recombines TRBV7-2 with TRBJ1-6; D gene uncertain. The CDR3 has 14 amino acids. V lost 5 bases and J 4 bases, leaving 9 bases between the germline ends. The germline V gene has CDR1 SGHTA and CDR2 FQGNSA. The chain's CDR3 is CASSPPEYNSPLHF. DNA of the CDR3: TGTGCCAGCAGCCCGCCTGAGTATAATTCACCCCTCCACTTT. Full variable domain (rest looked up from reference TRBV7-2 and TRBJ1-6): GAGVSQSPSNKVTEKGKDVELRCDPISGHTALYWYRQSLGQGLEFLIYFQGNSAPDKSGLPSDRFSAERTGGSVSTLTIQRTQQEDSAVYLCASSPPEYNSPLHFGNGTRLTVT.

V gene TRBV28 combines with J gene TRBJ1-6, with D possibly TRBD1 on 6 matching bases. Deletions cut 5 bases from V and 10 bases from J, with 15 bases between. The CDR3 runs 14 residues. The germline gives CDR1 MDHEN, CDR2 SYDVKM. The CDR3, as DNA: TGTGCCAGCAGTGAACCAGGGGCTCGGTCACCCCTCCACTTT. Protein sequence: CASSEPGARSPLHF.

This rearrangement joins TRBV9 to TRBJ1-2; D is possibly TRBD1 (5 bases). The CDR3 is 13 amino acids. CDR1 is SGDLS, CDR2 YYNGEE, per germline. V lost 4 bases, J lost 5 bases, and 12 bases lay in between. The CDR3 reads CASSTRTTYGYTF. For the CDR3, the DNA is TGTGCCAGCAGCACCCGGACAACTTATGGCTACACCTTC.

On this clone: This specimen includes other DNA sequences encoding the same CDR3. The chain has TRBV7-9 and TRBJ1-4; D perhaps matches TRBD1 (5 bases). This CDR3 has 14 residues. Germline V CDR1 and CDR2: SEHNR, FQNEAQ (reference sequence). V shed 0 bases and J shed 3 bases, with 5 bases lying between them. The CDR3 DNA is TGTGCCAGCAGCTTAGCAGGGGCTAATGAAAAACTGTTTTTT. This codes for CASSLAGANEKLFF.

The V gene is TRBV7-3, the J gene TRBJ1-4; 10 nucleotides align to TRBD1. The V gene end was trimmed by 6 bases and the J gene end by 3 bases; junction bases not matched to a gene: 10. The V gene's germline CDR1 is SGHTA and CDR2 FQGTGA. The CDR3 covers 17 residues. CDR3 amino acids: CASSYEDRGLPNEKLFF. The CDR3 DNA sequence: TGTGCCAGCAGTTACGAAGACAGGGGGCTGCCTAATGAAAAACTGTTTTTT. Full variable domain (outside the CDR3, taken from reference TRBV7-3 and TRBJ1-4): GAGVSQTPSNKVTEKGKYVELRCDPISGHTALYWYRQSLGQGPEFLIYFQGTGAADDSGLPNDRFFAVRPEGSVSTLKIQRTERGDSAVYLCASSYEDRGLPNEKLFFGSGTQLSVL.

This chain links TRBV6-5 with TRBJ2-1; D possibly corresponds to TRBD2 (6 bases). Germline-derived CDR1 and CDR2 are MNHEY and SVGAGI. This CDR3 has 13 residues. Trimming left V 10 bases short and J 0 bases short, with 10 bases between. The CDR3 DNA reads TGTGCCACCCGGGACTCCTCCTACAATGAGCAGTTCTTC. It specifies CATRDSSYNEQFF.

The chain couples TRBV7-9 to TRBJ1-1, with 8 nucleotides matching TRBD1. With V trimmed by 4 bases and J by 3 bases, 7 bases remained unmatched. This CDR3 spans 15 amino acids. Germline lookup yields CDR1 SEHNR and CDR2 FQNEAQ (reference sequence). The CDR3: CASSSGGQGDTEAFF. In DNA, the CDR3 is TGTGCCAGCAGCTCCGGAGGACAGGGAGACACTGAAGCTTTCTTT.

The chain combines TRBV20-1 with TRBJ2-5; D unresolved. This CDR3 spans 11 amino acids. Germline values: CDR1 DFQATT, CDR2 SNEGSKA (reference sequence). CDR3 sequence reads: CRTEYQETQYF. As DNA, the CDR3 is TGCAGAACAGAATACCAAGAGACCCAGTACTTC.

The chain recombines TRBV6-5 with TRBJ1-1, with no clear D. The germline gives CDR1 MNHEY, CDR2 SVGAGI. This CDR3 contains 13 residues. Trimming stripped 5 bases from V and 2 bases from J, with 9 bases between. The chain's CDR3 is CASSRWANTEAFF. Here the CDR3 DNA reads TGTGCCAGCAGTCGCTGGGCTAACACTGAAGCTTTCTTT.

The J gene is TRBJ1-5, the V gene TRBV28; no clear D. The CDR3 sequence is 16 residues long. Germline CDR1 reads MDHEN; CDR2 reads SYDVKM. The V and J ends lost 7 bases and 0 bases respectively, with 16 bases between them. The DNA for the CDR3 is TGTGCCAGCACCCCTTCAGGCGCCCATAGCAATCAGCCCCAGCATTTT. Protein product: CASTPSGAHSNQPQHF.

The V and J genes are TRBV4-2 and TRBJ2-7, with 8 bases that match TRBD2. Germline CDR1 reads LGHNA; CDR2 reads YNFKEQ. The CDR3 length is 16 residues. V lost 0 bases to trimming and J lost 5 bases; unmatched junction nucleotides: 9. In nucleotides, the CDR3 is TGTGCCAGCAGCCAAGATACGGCCGGGAGGGGAAACGAGCAGTACTTC. It specifies CASSQDTAGRGNEQYF.

The rearrangement joins TRBV2 to TRBJ2-2, with no clear D. The CDR3 is 13 amino acids. Germline CDR1 is SNHLY and CDR2 is FYNNEI. Between the trimmed V and J ends, which lost 5 bases and 7 bases, there was a span of 11 bases. The CDR3: CASSQRVVGELFF. The CDR3 DNA sequence: TGTGCCAGCAGTCAAAGAGTGGTCGGGGAGCTGTTTTTT.

The J gene is TRBJ1-1, the V gene TRBV5-1; D is unresolved. The CDR3 has 16 amino acids. Germline loops: CDR1 SGHRS, CDR2 YFSETQ. V was clipped by 5 bases and J by 2 bases, with 19 bases between them. CDR3 in amino acids: CASSEGTATLNTEAFF. Here the CDR3 DNA reads TGCGCCAGCAGTGAGGGCACCGCTACTCTAAACACTGAAGCTTTCTTT.

With regard to this clone: In the same sample, other DNA sequences code for this CDR3. The rearrangement uses TRBV4-2 and TRBJ2-7; D might be TRBD2 (6 bases). The V end lost 0 bases, the J end lost 3 bases, and 6 bases lay between the germline ends. CDR3 length: 13 residues. Germline V gene data show CDR1 as LGHNA and CDR2 as YNFKEQ. CDR3 sequence reads: CASSQEGGYEQYF. Written as DNA, the CDR3 is TGTGCCAGCAGCCAAGAGGGGGGCTACGAGCAGTACTTC.

The V and J genes are TRBV7-2 and TRBJ2-5; 15 bases align to TRBD2. The germline V gene has CDR1 SGHTA and CDR2 FQGNSA. Trimming cost V 5 bases and J 4 bases; bases outside gene matches: 5. CDR3 length: 16 amino acids. The CDR3 coding sequence is TGTGCCAGCAGCACGGGACTAGCGGGGGGAGCAGAGACCCAGTACTTC. The encoded protein is CASSTGLAGGAETQYF.

The J gene is TRBJ1-1, the V gene TRBV2; D call uncertain. The V gene's germline CDR1 is SNHLY and CDR2 FYNNEI. The CDR3 has 14 amino acids. Deletions cut 7 bases from V and 2 bases from J, with 14 bases between. In DNA, the CDR3 is TGTGCCAGCACTATAGCCGGGGTAAACACTGAAGCTTTCTTT. Residues: CASTIAGVNTEAFF.

This chain connects TRBV3-1 (or the pseudogene TRBV3-2) to TRBJ2-7, with D possibly being TRBD1 (5 bases). The V and J ends lost 2 bases and 2 bases respectively, with 10 bases between them. Germline CDR1 reads LGHDT; CDR2 reads YNNKEL (reference sequence). The CDR3 consists of 14 residues. In DNA form, the CDR3 reads TGTGCCAGCAGCCAACCCGACAGTACCTACGAGCAGTACTTC. It codes for CASSQPDSTYEQYF.

This clone was seen only once. As DNA, the CDR3 is TGTGCCAGCAGTGAAACCGGGACAGGGAACACTGAAGCTTTCTTT. Protein sequence: CASSETGTGNTEAFF. V usage is TRBV2 and J usage is TRBJ1-1, with 8 bases aligning to TRBD1. From germline, CDR1 is SNHLY and CDR2 FYNNEI. V gave up 2 bases and J gave up 1 base; unmatched junction bases: 3. The CDR3 is 15 amino acids.

This chain connects TRBV9 to TRBJ1-6, with D unclear. Trimming removed 0 bases at V and 8 bases at J, with 9 bases between. The CDR3 loop spans 14 amino acids. Germline lookup yields CDR1 SGDLS and CDR2 YYNGEE. The CDR3: CASSVGPRDSPLHF. DNA of the CDR3: TGTGCCAGCAGCGTAGGGCCCCGGGATTCACCCCTCCACTTT.

CDR3 sequence: CSAGTGITDTQYF. CDR3 coding DNA: TGCAGCGCCGGGACAGGGATCACAGATACGCAGTATTTT. V gene TRBV29-1 combines with J gene TRBJ2-3; 9 bases are shared with TRBD1. Germline CDR1 reads SQVTM; CDR2 reads ANQGSEA. The CDR3 spans 13 residues. J was trimmed by 2 bases and V by 7 bases; bases with no gene match: 4.

This clone was observed a single time. The rearrangement joins TRBV5-6 to TRBJ1-2, with a tentative D call TRBD1 (5 bases). V lost 0 bases to trimming and J lost 5 bases, with 8 bases between them. This CDR3 contains 13 residues. Per the germline V gene, CDR1 is SGHDT and CDR2 is YYEEEE. CDR3 in amino acids: CASSLVAGYGYTF. In DNA form, the CDR3 reads TGTGCCAGCAGCTTGGTCGCAGGGTATGGCTACACCTTC. The full variable domain, rest sourced from reference TRBV5-6 and TRBJ1-2, is DAGVTQSPTHLIKTRGQQVTLRCSPKSGHDTVSWYQQALGQGPQFIFQYYEEEERQRGNFPDRFSGHQFPNYSSELNVNALLLGDSALYLCASSLVAGYGYTFGSGTRLTVV.

The genes are TRBV5-1 and TRBJ2-5, with 7 bases matching TRBD1. Germline values: CDR1 SGHRS, CDR2 YFSETQ. The CDR3 covers 15 residues. The ends lost 1 base at V and 5 bases at J; junction bases unmatched: 8. CDR3 DNA sequence: TGCGCCAGCAGCTTGACAGGGGAGAGACGGGAGACCCAGTACTTC. As protein: CASSLTGERRETQYF.

This chain connects TRBV9 to TRBJ1-4; TRBD1 matches at 8 bases. Germline V gene sequence: CDR1 SGDLS, CDR2 YYNGEE. Unmatched junction bases numbered 9, after V lost 4 bases and J lost 4 bases. This CDR3 spans 16 amino acids. The CDR3: CASSQHPTGDNEKLFF. DNA of the CDR3: TGTGCCAGCAGCCAACATCCGACAGGGGATAATGAAAAACTGTTTTTT.

J is TRBJ1-3 and V is TRBV9; possibly TRBD1 for D (5 bases). This CDR3 is built from 14 residues. V lost 0 bases, J lost 4 bases, and 8 bases lay in between. Germline CDR1 SGDLS, CDR2 YYNGEE. The CDR3 sequence: CASSVARAGNTIYF. The CDR3 nucleotides read TGTGCCAGCAGCGTAGCCAGGGCCGGAAACACCATATATTTT. The variable domain in full, completed from reference TRBV9 and TRBJ1-3, reads DSGVTQTPKHLITATGQRVTLRCSPRSGDLSVYWYQQSLDQGLQFLIQYYNGEERAKGNILERFSAQQFPDLHSELNLSSLELGDSALYFCASSVARAGNTIYFGEGSWLTVV.

This rearrangement joins TRBV28 to TRBJ1-2, with 8 positions matching TRBD1. Trimming at V came to 1 base and at J to 1 base, leaving 11 bases not matched to a gene. The CDR3 has 18 amino acids. Germline-derived CDR1 and CDR2 are MDHEN and SYDVKM. CDR3 sequence (DNA): TGTGCCAGCAGTTTATCCCAGGGCAGGGGGCAGGATAACTATGGCTACACCTTC. Translation gives CASSLSQGRGQDNYGYTF.

The genes are TRBV12-3 or TRBV12-4 and TRBJ2-7; 11 positions agree with TRBD2. With 6 bases clipped from V and 6 bases from J, the junction kept 4 bases outside the gene matches. The CDR3 has 13 amino acids. CDR3 region: CASRTSGGSEQYF. The CDR3 nucleotides are TGTGCCAGCAGAACTAGCGGGGGTTCCGAGCAGTACTTC.

The CDR3 DNA follows: TGTGCCAGCAGCTTAAGAGGCGGGAGGGAGGACGAGCAGTACTTC. It encodes CASSLRGGREDEQYF. J is TRBJ2-7 and V is TRBV7-2; the match to TRBD2 covers 9 bases. Germline trimming cut 2 bases from V and 5 bases from J; bases unmatched to any gene: 7. There are 15 residues in the CDR3. Per the germline V gene, CDR1 is SGHTA and CDR2 is FQGNSA.

This sequence joins TRBV28 and TRBJ1-6, with 7 nucleotides matching TRBD1. Germline CDR1 and CDR2: MDHEN and SYDVKM. V was clipped by 4 bases and J by 6 bases; unmatched bases: 15. The CDR3 sequence is 18 residues long. CDR3 residues: CASSSLGVRGKGNSPLHF. The CDR3 DNA follows: TGTGCCAGCAGTTCTCTAGGGGTCAGGGGGAAAGGTAATTCACCCCTCCACTTT.

The chain joins TRBV2 to TRBJ1-1, with D perhaps TRBD1 (6 bases). CDR1 is SNHLY, CDR2 FYNNEI, per germline. The CDR3 runs 15 residues. Trimming shortened V by 9 bases and J by 0 bases, and 17 bases separated the two germline ends. CDR3 amino acids: CASREQGRLNTEAFF. CDR3 in DNA: TGTGCCAGTAGGGAACAGGGAAGATTGAACACTGAAGCTTTCTTT.

J is TRBJ1-5 and V is TRBV27, with D possibly TRBD1 on 5 matching bases. Between the trimmed V and J ends, which lost 5 bases and 0 bases, there was a span of 17 bases. The CDR3 sequence is 17 residues long. CDR1 is MNHEY and CDR2 is SMNVEV in the germline V gene (reference sequence). Written as DNA, the CDR3 is TGTGCCAGCAGTACTCGTGGTAGGGGTTATAGCAATCAGCCCCAGCATTTT. Encoded protein: CASSTRGRGYSNQPQHF.